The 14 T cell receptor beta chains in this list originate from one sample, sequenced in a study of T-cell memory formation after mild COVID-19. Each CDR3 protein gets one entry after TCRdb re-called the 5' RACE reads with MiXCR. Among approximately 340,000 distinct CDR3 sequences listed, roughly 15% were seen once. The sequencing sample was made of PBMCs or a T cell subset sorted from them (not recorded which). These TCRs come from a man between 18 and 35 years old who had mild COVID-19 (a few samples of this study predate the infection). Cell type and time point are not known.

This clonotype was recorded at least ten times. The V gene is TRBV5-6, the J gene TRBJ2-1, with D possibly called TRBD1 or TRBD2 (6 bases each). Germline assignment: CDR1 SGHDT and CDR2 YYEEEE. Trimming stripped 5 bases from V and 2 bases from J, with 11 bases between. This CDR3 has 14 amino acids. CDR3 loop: CASSKGGPYNEQFF. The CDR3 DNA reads TGTGCCAGCAGTAAGGGGGGCCCCTACAATGAGCAGTTCTTC. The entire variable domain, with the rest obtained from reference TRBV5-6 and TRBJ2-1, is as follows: DAGVTQSPTHLIKTRGQQVTLRCSPKSGHDTVSWYQQALGQGPQFIFQYYEEEERQRGNFPDRFSGHQFPNYSSELNVNALLLGDSALYLCASSKGGPYNEQFFGPGTRLTVL.

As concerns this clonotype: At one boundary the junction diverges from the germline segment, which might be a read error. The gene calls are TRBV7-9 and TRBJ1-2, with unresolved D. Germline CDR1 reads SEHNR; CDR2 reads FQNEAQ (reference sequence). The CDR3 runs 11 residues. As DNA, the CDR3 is TGTACCAGCAGCGCCAGAAATGGCTACACCTTC. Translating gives CTSSARNGYTF.

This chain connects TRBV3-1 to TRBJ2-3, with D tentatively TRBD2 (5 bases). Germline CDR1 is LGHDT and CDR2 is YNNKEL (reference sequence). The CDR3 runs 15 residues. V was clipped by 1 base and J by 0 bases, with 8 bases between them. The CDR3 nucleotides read TGTGCCAGCAGCCAAGTTTGGAGGAGCACAGATACGCAGTATTTT. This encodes CASSQVWRSTDTQYF.

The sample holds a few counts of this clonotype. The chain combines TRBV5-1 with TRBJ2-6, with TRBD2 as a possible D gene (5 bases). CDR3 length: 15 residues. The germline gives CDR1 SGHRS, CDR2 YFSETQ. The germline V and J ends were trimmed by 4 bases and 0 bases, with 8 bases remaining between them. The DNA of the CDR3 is TGCGCCAGCAGCGTGGGGAGCTCTGGGGCCAACGTCCTGACTTTC. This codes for CASSVGSSGANVLTF.

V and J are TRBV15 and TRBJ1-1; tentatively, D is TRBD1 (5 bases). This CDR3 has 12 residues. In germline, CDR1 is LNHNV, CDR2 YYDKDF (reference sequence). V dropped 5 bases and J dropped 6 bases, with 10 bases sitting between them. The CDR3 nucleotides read TGTGCCACCAGCGCTCCAGGGCCTGAAGCTTTCTTT. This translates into CATSAPGPEAFF.

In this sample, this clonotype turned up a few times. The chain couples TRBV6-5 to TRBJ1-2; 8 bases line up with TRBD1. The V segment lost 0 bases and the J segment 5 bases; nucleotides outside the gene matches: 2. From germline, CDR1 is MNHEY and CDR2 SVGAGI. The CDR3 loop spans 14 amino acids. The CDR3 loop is CASSYSTGAYGYTF. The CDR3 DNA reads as TGTGCCAGCAGTTACTCGACAGGGGCATATGGCTACACCTTC.

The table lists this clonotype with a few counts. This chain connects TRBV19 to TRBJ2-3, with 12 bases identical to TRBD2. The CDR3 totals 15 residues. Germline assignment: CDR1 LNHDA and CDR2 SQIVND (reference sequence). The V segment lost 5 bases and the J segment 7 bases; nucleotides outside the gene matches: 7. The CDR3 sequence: CASSSLAGGPHTQYF. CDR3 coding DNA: TGTGCCAGTAGTTCTCTAGCGGGGGGGCCGCATACGCAGTATTTT.

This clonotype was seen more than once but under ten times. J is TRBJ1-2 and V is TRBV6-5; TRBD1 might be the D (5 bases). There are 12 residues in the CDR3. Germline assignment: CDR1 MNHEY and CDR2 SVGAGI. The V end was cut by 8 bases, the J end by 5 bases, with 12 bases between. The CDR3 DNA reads TGTGCCAGCCTCGGGGGGTCGTATGGCTACACCTTC. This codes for CASLGGSYGYTF.

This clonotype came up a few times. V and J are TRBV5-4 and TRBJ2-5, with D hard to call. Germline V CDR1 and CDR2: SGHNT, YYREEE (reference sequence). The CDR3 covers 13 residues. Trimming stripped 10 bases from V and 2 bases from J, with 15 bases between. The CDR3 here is CAPSFGPQETQYF. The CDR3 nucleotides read TGTGCCCCCAGCTTCGGGCCACAAGAGACCCAGTACTTC.

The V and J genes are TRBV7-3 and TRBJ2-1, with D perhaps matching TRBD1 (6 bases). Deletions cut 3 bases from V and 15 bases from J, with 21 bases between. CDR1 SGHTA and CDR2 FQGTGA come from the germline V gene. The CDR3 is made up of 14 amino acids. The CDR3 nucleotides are TGTGCCAGCAGCTTCCGGGACAACCTCGGCCCCCTGTTCTTC. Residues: CASSFRDNLGPLFF.

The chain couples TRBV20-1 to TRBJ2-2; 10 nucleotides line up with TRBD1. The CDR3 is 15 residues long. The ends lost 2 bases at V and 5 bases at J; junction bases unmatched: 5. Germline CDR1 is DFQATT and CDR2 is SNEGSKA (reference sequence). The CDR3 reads CSARSGQGYTGELFF. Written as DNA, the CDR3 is TGCAGTGCTAGATCGGGACAGGGGTATACCGGGGAGCTGTTTTTT.

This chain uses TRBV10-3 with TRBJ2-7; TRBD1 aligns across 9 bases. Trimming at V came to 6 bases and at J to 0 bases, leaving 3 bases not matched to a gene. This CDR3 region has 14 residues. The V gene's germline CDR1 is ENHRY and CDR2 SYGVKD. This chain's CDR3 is CAIRTGGSSYEQYF. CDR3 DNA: TGTGCCATCAGGACAGGGGGGAGCTCCTACGAGCAGTACTTC.

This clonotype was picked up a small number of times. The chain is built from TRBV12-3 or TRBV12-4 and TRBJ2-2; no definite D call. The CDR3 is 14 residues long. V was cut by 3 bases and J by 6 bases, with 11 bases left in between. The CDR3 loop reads CASSFWGYAGELFF. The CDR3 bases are TGTGCCAGCAGTTTTTGGGGTTACGCCGGGGAGCTGTTTTTT.

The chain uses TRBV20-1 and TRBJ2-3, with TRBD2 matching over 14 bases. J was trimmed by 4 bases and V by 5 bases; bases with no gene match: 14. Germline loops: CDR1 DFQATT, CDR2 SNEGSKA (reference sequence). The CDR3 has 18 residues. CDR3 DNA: TGCAGTGCTGCCGTTGTGGGACTAGCGGGGGCGGTCCCAGATACGCAGTATTTT. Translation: CSAAVVGLAGAVPDTQYF.